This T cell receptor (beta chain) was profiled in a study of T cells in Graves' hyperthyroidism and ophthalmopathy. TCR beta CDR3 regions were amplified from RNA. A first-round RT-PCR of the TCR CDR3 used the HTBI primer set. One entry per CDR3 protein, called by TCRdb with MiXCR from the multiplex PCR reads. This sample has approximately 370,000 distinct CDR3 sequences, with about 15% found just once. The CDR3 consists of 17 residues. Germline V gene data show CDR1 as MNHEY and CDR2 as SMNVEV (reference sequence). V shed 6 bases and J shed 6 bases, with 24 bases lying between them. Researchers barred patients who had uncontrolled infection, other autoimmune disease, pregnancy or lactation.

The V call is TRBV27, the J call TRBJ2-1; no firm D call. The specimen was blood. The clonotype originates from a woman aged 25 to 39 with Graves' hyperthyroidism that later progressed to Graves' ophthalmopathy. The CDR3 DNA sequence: TGTGCCAGCAGGGGTGGGGTCGCTTTCTCCCCTTGCAATGAGCAGTTCTTC. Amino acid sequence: CASRGGVAFSPCNEQFF.